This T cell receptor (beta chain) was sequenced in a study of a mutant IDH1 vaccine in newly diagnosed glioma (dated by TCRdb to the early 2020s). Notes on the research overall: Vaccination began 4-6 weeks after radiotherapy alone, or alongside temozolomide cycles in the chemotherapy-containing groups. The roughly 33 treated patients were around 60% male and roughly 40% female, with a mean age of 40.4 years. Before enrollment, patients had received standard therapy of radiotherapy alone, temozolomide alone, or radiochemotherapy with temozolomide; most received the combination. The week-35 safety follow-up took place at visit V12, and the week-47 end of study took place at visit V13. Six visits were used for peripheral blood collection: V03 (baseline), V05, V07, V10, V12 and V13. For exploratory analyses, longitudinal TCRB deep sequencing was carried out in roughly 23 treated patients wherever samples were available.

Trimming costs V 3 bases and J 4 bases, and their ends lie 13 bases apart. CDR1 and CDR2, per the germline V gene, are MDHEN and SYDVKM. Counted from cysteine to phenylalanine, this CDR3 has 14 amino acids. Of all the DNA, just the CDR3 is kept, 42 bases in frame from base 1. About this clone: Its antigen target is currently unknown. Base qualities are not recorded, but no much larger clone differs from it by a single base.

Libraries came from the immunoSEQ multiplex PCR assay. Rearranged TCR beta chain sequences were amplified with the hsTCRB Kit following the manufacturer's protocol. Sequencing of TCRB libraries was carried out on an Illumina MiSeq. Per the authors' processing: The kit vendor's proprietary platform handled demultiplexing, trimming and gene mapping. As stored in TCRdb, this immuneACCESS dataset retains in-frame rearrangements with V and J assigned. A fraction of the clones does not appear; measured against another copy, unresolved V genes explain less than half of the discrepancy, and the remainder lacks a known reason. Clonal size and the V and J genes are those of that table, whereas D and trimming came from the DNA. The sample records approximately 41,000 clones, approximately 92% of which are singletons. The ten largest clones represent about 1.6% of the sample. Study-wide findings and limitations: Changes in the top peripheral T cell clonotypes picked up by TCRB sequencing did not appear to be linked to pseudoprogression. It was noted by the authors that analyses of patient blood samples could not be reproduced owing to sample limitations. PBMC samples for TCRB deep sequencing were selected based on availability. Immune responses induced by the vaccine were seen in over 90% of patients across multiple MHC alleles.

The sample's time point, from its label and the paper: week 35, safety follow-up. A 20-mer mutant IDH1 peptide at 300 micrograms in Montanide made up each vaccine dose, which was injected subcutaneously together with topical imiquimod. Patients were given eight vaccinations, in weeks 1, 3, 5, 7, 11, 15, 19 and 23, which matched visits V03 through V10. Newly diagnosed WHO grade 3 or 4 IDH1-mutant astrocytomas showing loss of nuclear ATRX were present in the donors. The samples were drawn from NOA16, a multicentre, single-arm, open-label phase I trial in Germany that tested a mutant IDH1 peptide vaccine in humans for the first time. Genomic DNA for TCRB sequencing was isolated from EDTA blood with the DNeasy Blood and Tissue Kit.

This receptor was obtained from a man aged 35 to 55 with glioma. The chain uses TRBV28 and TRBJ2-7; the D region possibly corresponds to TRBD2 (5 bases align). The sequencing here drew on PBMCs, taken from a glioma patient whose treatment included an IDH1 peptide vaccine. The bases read TGTGCCAGCAGTTTGGGGATGCGGGCTTACGAGCAGTACTTC. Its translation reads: CASSLGMRAYEQYF.